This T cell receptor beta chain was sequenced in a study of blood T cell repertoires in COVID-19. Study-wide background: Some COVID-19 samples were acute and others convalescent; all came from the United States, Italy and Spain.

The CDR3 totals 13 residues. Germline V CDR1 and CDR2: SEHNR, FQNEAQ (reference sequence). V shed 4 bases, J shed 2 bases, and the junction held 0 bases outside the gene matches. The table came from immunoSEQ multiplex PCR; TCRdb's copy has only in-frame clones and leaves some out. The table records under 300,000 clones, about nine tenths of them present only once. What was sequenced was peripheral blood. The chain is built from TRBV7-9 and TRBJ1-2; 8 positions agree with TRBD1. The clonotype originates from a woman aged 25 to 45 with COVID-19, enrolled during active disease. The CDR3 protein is CASSWTGNYGYTF. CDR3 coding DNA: TGTGCCAGCAGCTGGACAGGGAACTATGGCTACACCTTC.